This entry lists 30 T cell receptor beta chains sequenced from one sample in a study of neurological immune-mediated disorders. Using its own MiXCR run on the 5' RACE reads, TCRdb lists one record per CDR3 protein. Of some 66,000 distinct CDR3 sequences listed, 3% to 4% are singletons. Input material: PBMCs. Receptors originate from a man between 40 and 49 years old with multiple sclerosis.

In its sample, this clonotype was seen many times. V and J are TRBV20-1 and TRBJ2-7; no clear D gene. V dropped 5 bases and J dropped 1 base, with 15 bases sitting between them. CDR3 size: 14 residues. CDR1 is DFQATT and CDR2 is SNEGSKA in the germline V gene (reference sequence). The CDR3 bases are TGCAGTGCTCCTCGACTCACTGGATCCTACGAGCAGTACTTC. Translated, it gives CSAPRLTGSYEQYF.

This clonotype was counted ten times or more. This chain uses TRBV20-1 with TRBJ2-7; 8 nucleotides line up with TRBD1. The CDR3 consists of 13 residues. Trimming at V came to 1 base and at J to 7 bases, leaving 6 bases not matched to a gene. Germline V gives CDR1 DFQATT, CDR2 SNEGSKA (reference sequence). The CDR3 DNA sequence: TGCAGTGCTAGAGCAGCAGGGGGCTATGAGCAGTACTTC. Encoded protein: CSARAAGGYEQYF.

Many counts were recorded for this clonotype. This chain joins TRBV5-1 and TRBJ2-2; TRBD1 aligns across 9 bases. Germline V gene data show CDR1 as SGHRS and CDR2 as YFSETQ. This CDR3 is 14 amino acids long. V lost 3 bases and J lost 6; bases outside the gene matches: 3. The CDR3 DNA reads TGCGCCAGCAGCTCCCGGACAGGGGCCGGGGAGCTGTTTTTT. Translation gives CASSSRTGAGELFF.

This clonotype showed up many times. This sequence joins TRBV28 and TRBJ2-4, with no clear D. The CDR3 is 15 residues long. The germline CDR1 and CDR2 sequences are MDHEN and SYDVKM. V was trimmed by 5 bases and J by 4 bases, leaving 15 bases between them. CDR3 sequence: CASSPPAARKNIQYF. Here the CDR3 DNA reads TGTGCCAGCAGTCCTCCGGCGGCCAGAAAAAACATTCAGTACTTC.

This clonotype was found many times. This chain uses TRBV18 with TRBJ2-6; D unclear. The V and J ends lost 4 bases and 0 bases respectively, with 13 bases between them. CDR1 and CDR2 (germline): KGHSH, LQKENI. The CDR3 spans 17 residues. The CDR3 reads CASSQSPVTSGANVLTF. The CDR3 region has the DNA TGTGCCAGCTCACAGTCACCAGTTACCTCTGGGGCCAACGTCCTGACTTTC.

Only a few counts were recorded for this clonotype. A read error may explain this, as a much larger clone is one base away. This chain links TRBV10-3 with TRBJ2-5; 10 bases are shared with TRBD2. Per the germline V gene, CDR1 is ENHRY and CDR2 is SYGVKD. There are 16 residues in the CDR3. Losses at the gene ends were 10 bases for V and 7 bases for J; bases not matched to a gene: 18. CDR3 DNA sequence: TGTGCCAGTAGTGCCGGGAATAGCGGGGGGTCGCTGACCCAGTACTTC. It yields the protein CASSAGNSGGSLTQYF.

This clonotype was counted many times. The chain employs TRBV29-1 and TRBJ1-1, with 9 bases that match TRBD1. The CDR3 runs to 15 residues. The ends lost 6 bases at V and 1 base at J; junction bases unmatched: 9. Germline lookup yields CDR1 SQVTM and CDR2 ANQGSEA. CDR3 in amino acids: CSVLTGGLWNTEAFF. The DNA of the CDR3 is TGCAGCGTCCTGACAGGGGGTTTGTGGAACACTGAAGCTTTCTTT.

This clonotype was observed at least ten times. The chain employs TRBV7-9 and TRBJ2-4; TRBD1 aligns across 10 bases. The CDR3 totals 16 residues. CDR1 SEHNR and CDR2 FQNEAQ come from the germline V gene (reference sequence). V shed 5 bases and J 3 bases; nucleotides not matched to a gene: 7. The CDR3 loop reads CASSHDRGRDKNIQYF. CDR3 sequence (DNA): TGTGCCAGCAGCCACGACAGGGGGCGCGACAAAAACATTCAGTACTTC.

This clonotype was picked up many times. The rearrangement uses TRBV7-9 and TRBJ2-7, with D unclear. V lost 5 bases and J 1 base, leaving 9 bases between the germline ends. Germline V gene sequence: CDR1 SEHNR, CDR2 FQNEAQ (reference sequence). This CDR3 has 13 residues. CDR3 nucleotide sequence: TGTGCCAGCAGCACTACAGTTTCCTACGAGCAGTACTTC. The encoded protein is CASSTTVSYEQYF.

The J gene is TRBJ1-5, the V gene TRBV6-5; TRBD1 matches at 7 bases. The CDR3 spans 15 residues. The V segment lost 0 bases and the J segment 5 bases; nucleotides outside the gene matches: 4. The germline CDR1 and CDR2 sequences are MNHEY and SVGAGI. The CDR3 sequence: CASSYSGQWYQPQHF. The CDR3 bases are TGTGCCAGCAGTTACTCGGGACAGTGGTATCAGCCCCAGCATTTT.

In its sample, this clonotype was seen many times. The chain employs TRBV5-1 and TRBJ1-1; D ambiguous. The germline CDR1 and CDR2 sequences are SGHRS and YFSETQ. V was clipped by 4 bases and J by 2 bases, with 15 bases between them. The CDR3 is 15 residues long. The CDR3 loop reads CASSPTPDLNTEAFF. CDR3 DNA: TGCGCCAGCAGCCCTACCCCGGATCTAAACACTGAAGCTTTCTTT.

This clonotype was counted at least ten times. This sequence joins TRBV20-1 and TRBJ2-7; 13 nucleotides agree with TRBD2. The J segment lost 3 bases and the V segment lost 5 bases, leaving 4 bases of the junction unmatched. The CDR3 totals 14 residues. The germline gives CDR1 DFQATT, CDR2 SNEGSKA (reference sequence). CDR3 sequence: CSASLAGGFYEQYF. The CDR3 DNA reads TGCAGTGCTTCACTAGCGGGGGGGTTCTACGAGCAGTACTTC.

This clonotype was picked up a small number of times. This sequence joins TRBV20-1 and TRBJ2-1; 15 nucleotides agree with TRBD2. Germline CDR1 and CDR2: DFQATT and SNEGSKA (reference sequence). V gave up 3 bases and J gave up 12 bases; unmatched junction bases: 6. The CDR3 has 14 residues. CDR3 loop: CSAREPGLAGGQFF. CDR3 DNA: TGCAGTGCTAGGGAACCGGGACTAGCGGGGGGGCAGTTCTTC.

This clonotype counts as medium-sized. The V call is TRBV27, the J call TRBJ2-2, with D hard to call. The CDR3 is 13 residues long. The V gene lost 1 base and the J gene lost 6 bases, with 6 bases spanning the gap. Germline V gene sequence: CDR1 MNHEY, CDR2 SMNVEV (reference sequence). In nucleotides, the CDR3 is TGTGCCAGCAGTTTATTTAAAGCCGGGGAGCTGTTTTTT. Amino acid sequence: CASSLFKAGELFF.

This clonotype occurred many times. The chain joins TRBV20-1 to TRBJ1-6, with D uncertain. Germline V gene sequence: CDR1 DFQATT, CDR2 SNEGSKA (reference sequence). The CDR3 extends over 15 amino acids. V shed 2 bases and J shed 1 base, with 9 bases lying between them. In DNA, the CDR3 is TGCAGTGCTAGACATCCCGGATCCTATAATTCACCCCTCCACTTT. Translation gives CSARHPGSYNSPLHF.

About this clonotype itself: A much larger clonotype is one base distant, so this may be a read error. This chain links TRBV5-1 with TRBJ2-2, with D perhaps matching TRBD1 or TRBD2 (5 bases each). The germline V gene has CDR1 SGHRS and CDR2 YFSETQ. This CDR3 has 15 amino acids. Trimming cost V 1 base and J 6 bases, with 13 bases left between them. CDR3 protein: CASSLNRLGPGELFF. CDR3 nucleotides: TGCGCCAGCAGCTTGAACAGGCTGGGACCCGGGGAGCTGTTTTTT. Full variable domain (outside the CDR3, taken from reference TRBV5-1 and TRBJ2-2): KAGVTQTPRYLIKTRGQQVTLSCSPISGHRSVSWYQQTPGQGLQFLFEYFSETQRNKGNFPGRFSGRQFSNSRSEMNVSTLELGDSALYLCASSLNRLGPGELFFGEGSRLTVL.

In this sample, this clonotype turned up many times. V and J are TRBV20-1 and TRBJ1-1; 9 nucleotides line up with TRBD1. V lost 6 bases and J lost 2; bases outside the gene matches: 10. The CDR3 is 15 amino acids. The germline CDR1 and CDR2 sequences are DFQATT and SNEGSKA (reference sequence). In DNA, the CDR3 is TGCAGTGCCTCCCCGCGGGACAGGGCCAACACTGAAGCTTTCTTT. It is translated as CSASPRDRANTEAFF.

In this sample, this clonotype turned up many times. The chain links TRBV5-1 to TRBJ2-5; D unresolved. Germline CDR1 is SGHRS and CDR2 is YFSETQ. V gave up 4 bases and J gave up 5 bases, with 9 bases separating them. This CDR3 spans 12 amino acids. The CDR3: CASSALGETQYF. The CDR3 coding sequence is TGCGCCAGCAGCGCCCTGGGGGAGACCCAGTACTTC.

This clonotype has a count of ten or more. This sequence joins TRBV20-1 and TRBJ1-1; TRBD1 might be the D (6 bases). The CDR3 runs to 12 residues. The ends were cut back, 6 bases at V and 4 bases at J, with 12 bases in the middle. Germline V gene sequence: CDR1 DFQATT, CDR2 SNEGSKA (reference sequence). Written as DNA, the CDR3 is TGCAGTGCCCCTTACAGGGCCACTGAAGCTTTCTTT. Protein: CSAPYRATEAFF.

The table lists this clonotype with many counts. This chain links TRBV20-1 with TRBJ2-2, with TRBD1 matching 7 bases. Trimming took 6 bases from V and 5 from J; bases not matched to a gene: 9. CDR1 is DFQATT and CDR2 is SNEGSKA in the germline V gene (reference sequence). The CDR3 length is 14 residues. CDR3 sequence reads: CSALTGVGTGELFF. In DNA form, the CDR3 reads TGCAGTGCCCTTACAGGGGTTGGGACCGGGGAGCTGTTTTTT.

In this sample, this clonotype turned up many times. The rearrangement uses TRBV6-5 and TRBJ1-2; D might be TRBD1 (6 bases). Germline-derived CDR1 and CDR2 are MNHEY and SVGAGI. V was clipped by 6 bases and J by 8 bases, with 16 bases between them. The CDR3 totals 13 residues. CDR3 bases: TGTGCCAGCAGAGCGTCAGGGGCCGGCGGCTACACCTTC. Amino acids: CASRASGAGGYTF.

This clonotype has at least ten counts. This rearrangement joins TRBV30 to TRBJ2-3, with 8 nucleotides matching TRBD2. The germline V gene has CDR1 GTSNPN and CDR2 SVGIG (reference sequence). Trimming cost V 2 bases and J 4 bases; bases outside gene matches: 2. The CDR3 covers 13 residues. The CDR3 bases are TGTGCCTGGAGTCGGGAGGGTGCAGATACGCAGTATTTT. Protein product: CAWSREGADTQYF.

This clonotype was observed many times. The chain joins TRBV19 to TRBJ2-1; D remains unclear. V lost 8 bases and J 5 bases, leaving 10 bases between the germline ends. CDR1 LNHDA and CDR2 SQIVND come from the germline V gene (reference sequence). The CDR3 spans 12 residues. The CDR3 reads CASLSTHNEQFF. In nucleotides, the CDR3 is TGTGCCAGTCTCAGTACCCACAATGAGCAGTTCTTC.

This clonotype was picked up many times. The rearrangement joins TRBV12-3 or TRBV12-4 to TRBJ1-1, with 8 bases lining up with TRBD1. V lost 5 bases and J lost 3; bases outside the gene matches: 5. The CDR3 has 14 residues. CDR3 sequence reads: CASSPDRGDTEAFF. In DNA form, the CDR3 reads TGTGCCAGCAGTCCTGACAGGGGCGACACTGAAGCTTTCTTT.

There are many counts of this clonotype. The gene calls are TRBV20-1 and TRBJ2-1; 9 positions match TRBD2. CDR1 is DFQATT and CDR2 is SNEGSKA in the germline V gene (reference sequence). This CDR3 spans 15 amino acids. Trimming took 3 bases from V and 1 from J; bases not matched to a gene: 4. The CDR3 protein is CSARFAGGSYNEQFF. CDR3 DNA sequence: TGCAGTGCTAGGTTCGCGGGGGGGTCCTACAATGAGCAGTTCTTC.

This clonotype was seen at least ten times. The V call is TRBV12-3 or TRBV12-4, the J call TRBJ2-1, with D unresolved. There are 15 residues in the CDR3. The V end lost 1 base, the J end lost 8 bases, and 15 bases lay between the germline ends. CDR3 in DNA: TGTGCCAGCAGTTTAGATCCAGGCCGAGTCGATGAGCAGTTCTTC. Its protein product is CASSLDPGRVDEQFF.

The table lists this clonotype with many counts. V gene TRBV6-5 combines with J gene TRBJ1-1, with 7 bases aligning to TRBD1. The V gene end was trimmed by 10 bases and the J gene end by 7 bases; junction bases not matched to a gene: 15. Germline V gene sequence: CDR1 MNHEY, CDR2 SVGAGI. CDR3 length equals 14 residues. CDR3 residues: CATSQATGFIEAFF. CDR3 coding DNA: TGTGCCACCTCCCAGGCGACAGGGTTCATTGAAGCTTTCTTT.

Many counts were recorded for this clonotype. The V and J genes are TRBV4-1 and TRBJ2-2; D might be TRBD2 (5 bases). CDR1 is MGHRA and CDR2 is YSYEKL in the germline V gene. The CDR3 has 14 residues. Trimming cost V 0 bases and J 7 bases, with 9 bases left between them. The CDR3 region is CASSQETSIGELFF. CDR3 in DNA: TGCGCCAGCAGCCAAGAAACTAGTATCGGGGAGCTGTTTTTT.

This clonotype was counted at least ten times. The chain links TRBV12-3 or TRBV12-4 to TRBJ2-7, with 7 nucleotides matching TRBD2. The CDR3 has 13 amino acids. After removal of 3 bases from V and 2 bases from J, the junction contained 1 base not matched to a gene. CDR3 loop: CASSFGTTYEQYF. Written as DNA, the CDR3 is TGTGCCAGCAGTTTTGGGACTACCTACGAGCAGTACTTC.

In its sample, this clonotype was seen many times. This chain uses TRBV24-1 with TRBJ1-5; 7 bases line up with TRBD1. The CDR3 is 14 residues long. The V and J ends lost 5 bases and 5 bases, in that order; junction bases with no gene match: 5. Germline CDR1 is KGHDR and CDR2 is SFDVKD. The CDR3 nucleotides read TGTGCCACCAGTGCCCACACAGGGGATCAGCCCCAGCATTTT. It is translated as CATSAHTGDQPQHF.